These 3 T cell receptor beta chains were sequenced from one sample in a study of human T cells and chemical hapten exposure. Time point given: patch test 2, 6 weeks after DPC sensitization. Treatment defined: therapeutic diphenylcyclopropenone sensitization with weekly scalp DPC. One entry per CDR3 protein, called by TCRdb with MiXCR from the RACE reads. The profile shows over 60,000 distinct CDR3 sequences, approximately 10% of them singletons. The material was whole blood, obtained in connection with sensitization to the hapten diphenylcyclopropenone (DPC). The origin of the receptors is a woman in her fifties or sixties with alopecia areata. Some clones in this sample may be carry-over from other donors' samples.

This clonotype was picked up a small number of times. The rearrangement uses TRBV6-1 and TRBJ2-1, with 8 bases fitting TRBD1. The J segment lost 3 bases and the V segment lost 6 bases, leaving 4 bases of the junction unmatched. The germline V gene encodes CDR1 MNHNS and CDR2 SASEGT. The CDR3 has 14 residues. The CDR3 nucleotides read TGTGCCAGCAGGCCGGGACAGGACTACAATGAGCAGTTCTTC. Translating gives CASRPGQDYNEQFF.

This clonotype was observed many times. This chain links TRBV5-1 with TRBJ2-5, with D tentatively TRBD1 or TRBD2 (6 bases each). CDR1 is SGHRS, CDR2 YFSETQ, per germline. The CDR3 is made up of 16 amino acids. V was clipped by 0 bases and J by 4 bases, with 16 bases between them. The CDR3 protein is CASSLAGGHSSETQYF. The CDR3, as DNA: TGCGCCAGCAGCTTGGCCGGGGGACACTCCTCAGAGACCCAGTACTTC. The full variable domain, its missing parts supplied by reference TRBV5-1 and TRBJ2-5, is KAGVTQTPRYLIKTRGQQVTLSCSPISGHRSVSWYQQTPGQGLQFLFEYFSETQRNKGNFPGRFSGRQFSNSRSEMNVSTLELGDSALYLCASSLAGGHSSETQYFGPGTRLLVL.

This clonotype has ten or more counts. The rearrangement links TRBV7-2 to TRBJ1-4; D unresolved. Between the trimmed V and J ends, which lost 3 bases and 10 bases, there was a span of 9 bases. The CDR3 contains 12 residues. Germline assignment: CDR1 SGHTA and CDR2 FQGNSA. The CDR3 bases are TGTGCCAGCAGCTTGGTTTTTGGAAAACTGTTTTTT. This translates into CASSLVFGKLFF. Looking up the rest from reference TRBV7-2 and TRBJ1-4 gives the full variable domain: GAGVSQSPSNKVTEKGKDVELRCDPISGHTALYWYRQSLGQGLEFLIYFQGNSAPDKSGLPSDRFSAERTGGSVSTLTIQRTQQEDSAVYLCASSLVFGKLFFGSGTQLSVL.